This TCR beta chain was found in a study of blood T cell repertoires in COVID-19. Study details: Donors in the United States, Italy and Spain gave samples during acute or convalescent COVID-19. T cells, B-cell-depleted T cells, or PBMCs supplied cDNA or gDNA.

Only in-frame clones appear in the TCRdb table, and some are missing; sequencing was by immunoSEQ multiplex PCR. This sample has over 250,000 clones, with roughly 87% found just once. The CDR3 consists of 14 residues. J gave up 6 bases and V 7 bases, and 10 bases lay outside the gene matches. Germline-derived CDR1 and CDR2 are SGHRS and YFSETQ. This receptor was identified in a human donor in a cohort sampled during active COVID-19. The sample consisted of peripheral blood. The chain is built from TRBV5-1 and TRBJ2-1, with 7 bases aligning to TRBD1. The CDR3 region has the DNA TGCGCCAGCGTGAGGACAGGATTTAGCAATGAGCAGTTCTTC. It specifies CASVRTGFSNEQFF.